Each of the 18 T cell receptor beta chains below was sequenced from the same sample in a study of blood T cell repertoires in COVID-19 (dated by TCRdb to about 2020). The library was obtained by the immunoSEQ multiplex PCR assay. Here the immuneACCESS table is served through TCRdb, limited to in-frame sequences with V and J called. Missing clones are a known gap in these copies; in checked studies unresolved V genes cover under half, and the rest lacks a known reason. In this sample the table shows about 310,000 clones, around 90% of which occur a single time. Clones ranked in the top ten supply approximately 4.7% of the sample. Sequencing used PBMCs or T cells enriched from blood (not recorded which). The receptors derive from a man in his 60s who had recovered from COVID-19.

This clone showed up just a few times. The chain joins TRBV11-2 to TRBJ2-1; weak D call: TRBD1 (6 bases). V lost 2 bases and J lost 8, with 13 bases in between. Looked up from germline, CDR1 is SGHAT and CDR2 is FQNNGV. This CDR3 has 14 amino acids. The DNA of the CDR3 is TGTGCCAGCAGCTTAAACAGGGCACTGGATGAGCAGTTCTTC. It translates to CASSLNRALDEQFF.

CDR3: CASSLTGDGNTIYF. The CDR3 nucleotides read TGTGCCAGCAGCTTAACAGGGGACGGAAACACCATATATTTT. The V and J genes are TRBV5-4 and TRBJ1-3; 7 bases fit TRBD1. CDR1 is SGHNT, CDR2 YYREEE, per germline (reference sequence). The CDR3 has 14 residues. V shed 2 bases, J shed 4 bases, and the junction held 3 bases outside the gene matches.

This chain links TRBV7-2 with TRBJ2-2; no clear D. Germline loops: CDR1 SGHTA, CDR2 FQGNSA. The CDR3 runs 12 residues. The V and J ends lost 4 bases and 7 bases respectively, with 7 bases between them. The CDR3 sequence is CASSYYLGELFF. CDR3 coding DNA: TGTGCCAGCAGCTACTATCTCGGGGAGCTGTTTTTT.

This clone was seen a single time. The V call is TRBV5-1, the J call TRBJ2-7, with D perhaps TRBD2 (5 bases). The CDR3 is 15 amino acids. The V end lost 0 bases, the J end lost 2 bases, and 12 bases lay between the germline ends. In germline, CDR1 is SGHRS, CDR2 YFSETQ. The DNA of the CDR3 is TGCGCCAGCAGCTTGGTAGGGAGAGGGACCTACGAGCAGTACTTC. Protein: CASSLVGRGTYEQYF.

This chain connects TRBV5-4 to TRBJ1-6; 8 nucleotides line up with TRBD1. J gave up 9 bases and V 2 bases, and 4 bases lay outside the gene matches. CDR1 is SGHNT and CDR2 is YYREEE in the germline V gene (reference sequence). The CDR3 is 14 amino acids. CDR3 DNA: TGTGCCAGCAGCTTCGGACAGGGTGGTTCACCCCTCCACTTT. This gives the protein CASSFGQGGSPLHF.

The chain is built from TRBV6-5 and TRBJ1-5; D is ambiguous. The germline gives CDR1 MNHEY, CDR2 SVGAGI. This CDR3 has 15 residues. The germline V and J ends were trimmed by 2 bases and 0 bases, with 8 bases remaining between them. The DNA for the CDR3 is TGTGCCAGCAGTTACGGGCCAGATAGCAATCAGCCCCAGCATTTT. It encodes CASSYGPDSNQPQHF.

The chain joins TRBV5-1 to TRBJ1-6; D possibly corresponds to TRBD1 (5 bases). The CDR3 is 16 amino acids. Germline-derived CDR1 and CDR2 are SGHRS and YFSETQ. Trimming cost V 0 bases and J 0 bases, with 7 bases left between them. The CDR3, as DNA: TGCGCCAGCAGCTTGGACAGGAGCTCCTATAATTCACCCCTCCACTTT. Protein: CASSLDRSSYNSPLHF.

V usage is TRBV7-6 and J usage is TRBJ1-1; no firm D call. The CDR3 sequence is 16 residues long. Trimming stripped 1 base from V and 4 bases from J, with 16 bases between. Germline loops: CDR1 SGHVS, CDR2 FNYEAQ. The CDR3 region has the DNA TGTGCCAGCAGCTTAGTGCACTCGAGCTGGGCCACTGAAGCTTTCTTT. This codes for CASSLVHSSWATEAFF.

CDR3 DNA: TGCAGCGTTGGTGGGACACCGGCCGGCTACACCTTC. Its protein is CSVGGTPAGYTF. This chain connects TRBV29-1 to TRBJ1-2, with D perhaps matching TRBD1 (6 bases). V was clipped by 4 bases and J by 8 bases, with 14 bases between them. The CDR3 is 12 amino acids. CDR1 SQVTM and CDR2 ANQGSEA come from the germline V gene.

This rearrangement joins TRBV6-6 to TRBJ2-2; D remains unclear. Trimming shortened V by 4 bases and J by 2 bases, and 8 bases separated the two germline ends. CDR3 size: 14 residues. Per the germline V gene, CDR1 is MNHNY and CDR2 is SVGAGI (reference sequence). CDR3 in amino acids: CASSSSRNTGELFF. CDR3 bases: TGTGCCAGCAGTTCTTCCAGAAACACCGGGGAGCTGTTTTTT.

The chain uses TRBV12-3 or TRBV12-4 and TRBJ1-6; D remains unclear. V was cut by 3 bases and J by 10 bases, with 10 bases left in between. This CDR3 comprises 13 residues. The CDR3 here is CASSFERESPLHF. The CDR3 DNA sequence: TGTGCCAGCAGTTTTGAGCGGGAATCACCCCTCCACTTT.

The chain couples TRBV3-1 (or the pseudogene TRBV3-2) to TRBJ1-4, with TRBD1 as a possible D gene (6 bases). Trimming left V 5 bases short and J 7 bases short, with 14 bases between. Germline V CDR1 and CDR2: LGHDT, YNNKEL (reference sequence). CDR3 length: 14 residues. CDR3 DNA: TGTGCCAGCAGCTGGGGGGGCGTTGGTGAAAAACTGTTTTTT. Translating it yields CASSWGGVGEKLFF.

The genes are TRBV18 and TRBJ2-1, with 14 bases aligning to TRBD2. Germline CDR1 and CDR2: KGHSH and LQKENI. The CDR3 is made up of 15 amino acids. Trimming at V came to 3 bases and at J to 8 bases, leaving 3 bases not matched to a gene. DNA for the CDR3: TGTGCCAGCTCACCCGGGACTAGCGGGAGCTATGAGCAGTTCTTC. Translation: CASSPGTSGSYEQFF. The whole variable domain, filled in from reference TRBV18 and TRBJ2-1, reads NAGVMQNPRHLVRRRGQEARLRCSPMKGHSHVYWYRQLPEEGLKFMVYLQKENIIDESGMPKERFSAEFPKEGPSILRIQQVVRGDSAAYFCASSPGTSGSYEQFFGPGTRLTVL.

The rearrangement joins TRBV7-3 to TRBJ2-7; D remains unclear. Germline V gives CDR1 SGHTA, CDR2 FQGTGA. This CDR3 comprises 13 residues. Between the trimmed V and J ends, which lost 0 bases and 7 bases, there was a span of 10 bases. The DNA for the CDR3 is TGTGCCAGCAGCTTAACTCCGGGTATTGAGCAGTACTTC. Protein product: CASSLTPGIEQYF.

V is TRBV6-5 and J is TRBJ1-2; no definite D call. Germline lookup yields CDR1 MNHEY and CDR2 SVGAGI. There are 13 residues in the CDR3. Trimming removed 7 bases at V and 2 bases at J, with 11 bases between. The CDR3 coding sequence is TGTGCCAGCAACCCACAGAGCAACTATGGCTACACCTTC. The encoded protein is CASNPQSNYGYTF.

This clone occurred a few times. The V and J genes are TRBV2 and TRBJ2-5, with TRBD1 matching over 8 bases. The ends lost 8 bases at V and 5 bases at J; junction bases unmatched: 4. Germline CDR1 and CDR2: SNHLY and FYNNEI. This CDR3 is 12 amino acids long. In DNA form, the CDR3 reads TGTGCCAGCGCCAGGGGGCCCGAGACCCAGTACTTC. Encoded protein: CASARGPETQYF.

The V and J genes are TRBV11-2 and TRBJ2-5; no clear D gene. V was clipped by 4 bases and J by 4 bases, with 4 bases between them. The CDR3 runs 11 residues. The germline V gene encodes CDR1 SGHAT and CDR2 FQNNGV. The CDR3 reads CASSYSETQYF. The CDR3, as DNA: TGTGCCAGCAGCTACTCAGAGACCCAGTACTTC.

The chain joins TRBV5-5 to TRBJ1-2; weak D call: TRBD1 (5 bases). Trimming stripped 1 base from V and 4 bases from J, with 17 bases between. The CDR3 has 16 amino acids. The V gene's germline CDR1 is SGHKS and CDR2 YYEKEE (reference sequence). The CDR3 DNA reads TGTGCCAGCAGCTTGTTCGTAGTGCAGGGCGGCTATGGCTACACCTTC. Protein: CASSLFVVQGGYGYTF.